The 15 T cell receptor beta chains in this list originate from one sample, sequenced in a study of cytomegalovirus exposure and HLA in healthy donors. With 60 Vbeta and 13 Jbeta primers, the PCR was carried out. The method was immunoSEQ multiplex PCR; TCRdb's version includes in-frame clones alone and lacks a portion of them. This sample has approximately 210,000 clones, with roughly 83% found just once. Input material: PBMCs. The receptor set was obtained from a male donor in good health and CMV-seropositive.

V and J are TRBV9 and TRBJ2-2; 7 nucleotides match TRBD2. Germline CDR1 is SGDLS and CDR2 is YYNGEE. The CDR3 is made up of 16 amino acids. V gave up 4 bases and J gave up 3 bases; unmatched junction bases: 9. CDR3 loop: CASSPSTGLYTGELFF. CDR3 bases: TGTGCCAGCAGCCCAAGCACGGGACTATACACCGGGGAGCTGTTTTTT.

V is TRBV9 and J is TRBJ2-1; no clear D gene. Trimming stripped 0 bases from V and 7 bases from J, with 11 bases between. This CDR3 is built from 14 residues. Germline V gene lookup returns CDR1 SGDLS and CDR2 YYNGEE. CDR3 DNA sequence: TGTGCCAGCAGCGTAGCTCCGACTCCTAATGAGCAGTTCTTC. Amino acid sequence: CASSVAPTPNEQFF.

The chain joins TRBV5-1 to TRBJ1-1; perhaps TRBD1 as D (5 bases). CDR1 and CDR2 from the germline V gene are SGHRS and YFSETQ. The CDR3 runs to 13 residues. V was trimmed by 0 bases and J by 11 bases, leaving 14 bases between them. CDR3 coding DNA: TGCGCCAGCAGCTTGGAGGTTAGCAGGGTGGCTTTCTTT. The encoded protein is CASSLEVSRVAFF.

CDR3 sequence reads: CASEGGNYGYTF. Written as DNA, the CDR3 is TGTGCCAGCGAGGGCGGAAACTATGGCTACACCTTC. V gene TRBV6-6 combines with J gene TRBJ1-2; no clear D gene. The CDR3 spans 12 residues. V was pared by 8 bases and J by 2 bases, with 9 bases between. CDR1 and CDR2 from the germline V gene are MNHNY and SVGAGI (reference sequence).

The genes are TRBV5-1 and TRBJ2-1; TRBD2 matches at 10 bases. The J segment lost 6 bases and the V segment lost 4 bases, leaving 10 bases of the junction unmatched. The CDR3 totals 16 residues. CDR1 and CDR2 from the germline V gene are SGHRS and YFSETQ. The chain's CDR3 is CASSPTTAGGPNEQFF. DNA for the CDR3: TGCGCCAGCAGCCCCACCACAGCGGGGGGGCCCAATGAGCAGTTCTTC.

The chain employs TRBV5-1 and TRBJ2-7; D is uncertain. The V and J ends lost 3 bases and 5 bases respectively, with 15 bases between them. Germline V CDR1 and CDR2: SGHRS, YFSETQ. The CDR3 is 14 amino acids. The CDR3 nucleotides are TGCGCCAGCAGCTCCTATATTTTCCGGGACGAGCAGTACTTC. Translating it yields CASSSYIFRDEQYF.

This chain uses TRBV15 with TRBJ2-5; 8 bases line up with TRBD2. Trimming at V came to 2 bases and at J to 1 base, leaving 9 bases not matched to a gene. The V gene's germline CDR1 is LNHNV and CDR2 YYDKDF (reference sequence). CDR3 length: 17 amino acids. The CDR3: CATSRTGPLAGQETQYF. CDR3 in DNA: TGTGCCACCAGCAGAACCGGCCCTCTAGCGGGCCAAGAGACCCAGTACTTC.

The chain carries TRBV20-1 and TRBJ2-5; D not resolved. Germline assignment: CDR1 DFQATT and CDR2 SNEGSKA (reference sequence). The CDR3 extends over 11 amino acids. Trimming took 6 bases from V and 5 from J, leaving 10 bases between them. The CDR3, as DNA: TGCAGTGCCATTGCGGCGGAGACCCAGTACTTC. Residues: CSAIAAETQYF.

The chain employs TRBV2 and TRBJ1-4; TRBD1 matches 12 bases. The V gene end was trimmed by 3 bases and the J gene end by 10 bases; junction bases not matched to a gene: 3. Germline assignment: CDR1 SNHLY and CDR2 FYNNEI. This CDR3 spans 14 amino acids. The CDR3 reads CASSEGTGGGKLFF. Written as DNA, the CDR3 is TGTGCCAGCAGTGAGGGGACAGGGGGCGGAAAACTGTTTTTT. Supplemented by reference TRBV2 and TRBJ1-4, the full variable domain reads EPEVTQTPSHQVTQMGQEVILRCVPISNHLYFYWYRQILGQKVEFLVSFYNNEISEKSEIFDDQFSVERPDGSNFTLKIRSTKLEDSAMYFCASSEGTGGGKLFFGSGTQLSVL.

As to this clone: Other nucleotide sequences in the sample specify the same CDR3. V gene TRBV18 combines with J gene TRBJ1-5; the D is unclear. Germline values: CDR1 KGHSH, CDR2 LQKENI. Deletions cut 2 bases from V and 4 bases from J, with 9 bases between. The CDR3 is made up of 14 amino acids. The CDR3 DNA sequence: TGTGCCAGCTCACCAGGGCAGGAAAATCAGCCCCAGCATTTT. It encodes CASSPGQENQPQHF.

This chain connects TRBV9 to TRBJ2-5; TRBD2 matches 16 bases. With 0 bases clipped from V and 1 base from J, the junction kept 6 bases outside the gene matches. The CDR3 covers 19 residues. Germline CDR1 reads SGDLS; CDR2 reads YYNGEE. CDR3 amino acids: CASSVGIGTSGRGQETQYF. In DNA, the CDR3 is TGTGCCAGCAGCGTAGGGATCGGGACTAGCGGGAGGGGCCAAGAGACCCAGTACTTC.

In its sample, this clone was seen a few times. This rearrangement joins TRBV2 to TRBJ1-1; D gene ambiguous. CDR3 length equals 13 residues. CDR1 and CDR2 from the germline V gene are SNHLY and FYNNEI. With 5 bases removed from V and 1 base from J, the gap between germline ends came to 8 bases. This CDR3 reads CASSYTENTEAFF. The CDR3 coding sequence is TGTGCCAGCAGTTATACAGAGAACACTGAAGCTTTCTTT.

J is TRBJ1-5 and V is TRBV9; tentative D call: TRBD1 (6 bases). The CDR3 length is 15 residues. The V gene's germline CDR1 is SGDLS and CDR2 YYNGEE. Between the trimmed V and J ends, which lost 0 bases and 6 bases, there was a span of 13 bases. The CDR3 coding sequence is TGTGCCAGCAGCGTAGGGATCACAGGGATTCAGCCCCAGCATTTT. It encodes CASSVGITGIQPQHF.

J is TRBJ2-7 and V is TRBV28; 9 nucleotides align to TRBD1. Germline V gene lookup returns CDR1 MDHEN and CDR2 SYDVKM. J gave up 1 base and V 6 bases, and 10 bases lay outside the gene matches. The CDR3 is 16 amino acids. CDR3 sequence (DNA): TGTGCCAGCAGCATACAGGGGGCAGGGGTTTCCTACGAGCAGTACTTC. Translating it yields CASSIQGAGVSYEQYF.

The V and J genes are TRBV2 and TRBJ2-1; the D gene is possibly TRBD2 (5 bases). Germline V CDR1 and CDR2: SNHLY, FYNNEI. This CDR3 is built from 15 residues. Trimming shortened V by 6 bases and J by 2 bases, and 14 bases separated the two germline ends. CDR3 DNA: TGTGCCAGCAGGATGGAGGCAAGCGCCTACAATGAGCAGTTCTTC. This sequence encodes CASRMEASAYNEQFF. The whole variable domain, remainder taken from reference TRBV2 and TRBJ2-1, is EPEVTQTPSHQVTQMGQEVILRCVPISNHLYFYWYRQILGQKVEFLVSFYNNEISEKSEIFDDQFSVERPDGSNFTLKIRSTKLEDSAMYFCASRMEASAYNEQFFGPGTRLTVL.